This T cell receptor beta chain derives from a study of cytomegalovirus exposure and HLA in healthy donors (dated by TCRdb to about 2017). Describing the broader study: An earlier analysis of about 530 of the donors reported 276 Gb of sequence data and around 120 million unique TCR beta sequences obtained from 150 million to 200 million T cells. An early release covering around 630 HLA-typed donors comprised roughly 300 gigabases of sequencing data and around 86 million unique TCR sequences. Of the 398 genotyped donors, approximately 80% were placed in the genetic ancestry cluster associated with self-reported Caucasian donors. The study was designed to test whether signatures of past pathogen exposure could be identified by cataloging public T cell receptors. Using immunosequencing, the study profiled T cell repertoires from about 620 subjects and related those repertoires to cytomegalovirus serostatus. In addition to the first cohort of 500 to 850 subjects, a separate validation cohort of 120 different subjects was used. To predict cytomegalovirus infection status, the study brought together high-throughput TCR immunosequencing, statistical association of individual TCRs with disease status, and machine learning. A later analysis re-analyzed previously published TCR beta repertoires from 650 to 800 donors and added high-resolution HLA genotyping to study TCR occurrence patterns. Rather than drawing on any new phenotypic data, the later analysis identified candidate immune exposures from TCR beta sequences and the way those sequences occurred across donors. An earlier analysis of fewer than 700 of the donors applied high-throughput TCR beta sequencing to assess whether each TCR beta V gene segment acted as functional or pseudogenic. Donor age, sex, ethnicity and CMV serostatus were compiled alongside the repertoire data. A later genetic analysis took genome-wide SNP genotypes for about 60% of the roughly 670 donors and used that subset as a discovery cohort. All discovery cohort repertoires had been generated on a single sequencing platform. Class I and class II HLA loci were covered by the typing at four-digit resolution. The number of donors typed differed by locus, with roughly 620-630 for A, B, C, DRB1 and DQB1, 522 for DQA1, under 610 for DPA1, and some 470 for DPB1. Roughly 5 DR-DQ haplotypes were handled as single units for association and clustering because linkage in the cohort was strong. On average, roughly 240,000 unique TCR beta nucleotide sequences were sequenced per donor among a few hundred genotyped donors of the cohort, with about 17% of those sequences being non-productive.

Paper-wide results and their limitations: The authors suggested that the approach could potentially be generalized to other disease states and immunological phenotypes. A later genetic analysis reported fewer N-insertions in productive TCRs among donors in an Asian-associated ancestry cluster than the approximately 700-donor mean. A later analysis found that TCR association rates varied across HLA loci, with DRB1 alleles showing the most associated TCRs and HLA-C alleles the fewest. Most CMV-associated TCR beta chains appeared to be HLA-restricted in a later analysis, and the HLA associations seemed to be driven largely by CMV exposure. The study listed 150 to 200 TCR beta chains as associated with cytomegalovirus. The classifier was reported to diagnose cytomegalovirus status with high specificity and sensitivity in both the original cohort and the validation cohort. A later analysis found that HLA-associated TCR beta chains were more clonally expanded and had lower generation probabilities than equally common non-associated chains. Specific HLA alleles were associated with roughly 17,000 TCR beta sequences at a false discovery rate of 0.05 in a later analysis. Broadly in line with IMGT annotations, most TCR beta V segments showed up in productive rearrangements about 87% or about 30% of the time in an earlier analysis of some 590 of the donors. A later genetic analysis associated a missense DCLRE1C variant with V-gene and J-gene trimming of TCR beta chains, and an independent cohort replicated the association. The earlier analysis of about 600 of the donors excluded approximately 17 rarely observed V segments, including chromosome 9 orphons, because counts were too low. When HLA alleles, especially DR and DQ, strongly co-occurred, attributing TCR associations to individual alleles was difficult. Because HLA typing was missing for some donors at each locus, association tests included only the typed subset. Because the 87-base-pair reads could not distinguish some IMGT-functional V segments, including TRBV6-2 and TRBV6-3, those segments were excluded. Most TCR sequences were seen in very few donors, while some public TCRs were found in many individuals. For the cohort, immune exposure information was limited to CMV serostatus. The sequencing pipeline was judged likely to have produced a cluster of highly shared sequence variants as a technical artifact. Several of the top co-occurrence clusters appeared to be linked to parvovirus B19, influenza, CMV and Epstein-Barr virus, according to a later analysis. A further reported finding was that TCR beta sequences accurately predicted the HLA-A and HLA-B alleles for most subjects in the first cohort. Linkage disequilibrium might explain the correlated functional status among segregating V segments, but an unknown experimental factor could not be ruled out. In this cohort, only TCR beta chains were sequenced, and detectable features were limited by the absence of alpha or paired-chain data. A few of the identified cytomegalovirus-associated TCR beta chains were confirmed in vitro to be specific for cytomegalovirus antigens. Presence/absence analyses assumed roughly uniform sequencing depth across donors, an assumption that may not hold.

In total, 630 or so healthy bone marrow donors made up the cohort. All cohort members were sampled while nominally healthy, although unrecorded immune exposures were likely present. The donor was CMV seronegative and belonged to the group of roughly 330 seronegative cohort members. Every donor gave a peripheral blood sample, and the peripheral blood mononuclear cells from that sample were used for TCR beta sequencing. Genomic DNA was extracted from the blood cell samples with the Qiagen DNeasy Blood Extraction Kit. Turning to this clone: What antigen it recognizes has not been identified. One base away there is no much larger clone; base qualities are not given.

Libraries were constructed by the immunoSEQ multiplex PCR assay. A mixture of 60 forward primers for TCR Vbeta segments and 13 reverse primers for TCR Jbeta segments was used in the multiplex PCR. A multiplex PCR assay on genomic DNA amplified the CDR3 region of rearranged TCR beta genes. The Illumina HiSeq System was used to sequence the amplified TCR beta libraries as 87-base-pair reads. In the original analysis: Across the roughly 640 repertoires, a later analysis counted some 81 million unique TCR beta chains, roughly 11 million of which were shared by at least two donors. To remove PCR and sequencing errors, raw reads were error-corrected and collapsed into unique sequences using a nearest-neighbor algorithm that merged closely related sequences. Alignment of CDR3 sequences to IMGT reference sequences was used to assign V, D and J gene segments. For a sequence to be retained, at least a six-nucleotide match to both a V gene segment and a J gene segment was required. Rearrangements were called productive when the CDR3 lacked stop codons and stayed in frame with V and J; all others were non-productive. CDR3 was defined by IMGT convention, running from the second conserved V-encoded cysteine to the conserved J-encoded phenylalanine. In an earlier analysis of roughly 580 of the donors, sequences lacking an unambiguous match to a single V gene segment were excluded. In an earlier analysis of more than 500 of the donors, a V segment was called functional when productive rearrangements were above 56.7%, and segregating when the standard deviation between donors exceeded 5%. A statistical classification framework was built for diagnosing cytomegalovirus status from the catalog of TCR beta chain sequences. A later analysis assigned V and J genes by comparing TCR nucleotide sequences with IMGT/GENE-DB human TR gene sequences. Using the TCRdist pipeline, a later analysis assigned CDR3 sequences along with most-parsimonious VDJ recombination scenarios. A later analysis defined each TCR beta chain by its CDR3 amino acid sequence plus V-gene family, and excluded reads lacking a unique V-gene family. A later analysis removed 550 to 700 highly shared, low-generation-probability nucleotide sequences to deal with suspected cross-contamination and a sequencing artifact. A later analysis calculated a clonal expansion index for each public chain from normalized within-repertoire ranks of inferred template counts. A later analysis computed generation probabilities with a VDJ recombination model fitted to out-of-frame rearrangements, and checked the results against IGoR. In a later analysis, TCR-TCR, TCR-HLA and TCR-CMV co-occurrence was scored with hypergeometric tests, and a repertoire-size bias correction was applied to TCR pairs. False discovery rates were estimated in a later analysis by permuting HLA or CMV assignments 20 times. A later analysis grouped co-occurring TCRs with DBSCAN, adding TCRdist sequence similarity when clustering within HLA-allele-positive subsets. Repertoires with fewer than 30,000 or more than 120,000 public chains, plus five repertoires with anomalous nucleotide sharing, were excluded from co-occurrence clustering. TCRdb obtained this table from immuneACCESS and retained in-frame rearrangements with V and J assigned. These tables miss some clones; where compared with another copy, unresolved V genes account for less than half of the shortfall, and the remainder is unexplained. V and J calls and clone size come straight from that table; D and trimming were deduced from the DNA. The sample includes some 150,000 clones, with approximately 90% observed a single time. The ten largest clones represent 0.85% of the sample.

As encoded in the germline V gene, CDR1 is SGHVS while CDR2 is FQNEAQ. From its cysteine to its phenylalanine, the CDR3 spans 11 amino acids. Just the 33-base CDR3 DNA is kept, in frame starting at base 1. The receptor was derived from a woman aged 25 to 39 in good health and CMV-seronegative. The sequencing sample was made of PBMCs. This chain is built from TRBV7-8 and TRBJ2-5, with the D gene not clear enough to name. The DNA matches TRBJ2-7 better at its end, which makes the J call doubtful. The nucleotide sequence is given as TGTGCCAGCAGCGCCGGTCCCGAGCAGTACTTC. Its amino acids are CASSAGPEQYF.